The source of this T cell receptor beta chain is a study of beta chain features in type 1 diabetes. TCRB transcripts that were expressed got sequenced, as all of the isolated RNA had been reverse transcribed. This table comes from immunoSEQ multiplex PCR, and its TCRdb copy is limited to in-frame clones, with some not included. Here the sample spans fewer than 350,000 clones, roughly a fifth being singletons. With V trimmed by 2 bases and J by 3 bases, 14 bases remained unmatched. CDR3 length equals 18 residues. The germline V gene encodes CDR1 LGHNA and CDR2 YNFKEQ. The TCR was taken from a woman aged 18-29 years in good health. This sequence joins TRBV4-2 and TRBJ2-7, with 9 nucleotides matching TRBD2. Input material: naive CD4+ T cells from blood. DNA of the CDR3: TGTGCCAGCAGCCAACCTTCCCGTGGACTAGCGTCGTTCTACGAGCAGTACTTC. This gives the protein CASSQPSRGLASFYEQYF.